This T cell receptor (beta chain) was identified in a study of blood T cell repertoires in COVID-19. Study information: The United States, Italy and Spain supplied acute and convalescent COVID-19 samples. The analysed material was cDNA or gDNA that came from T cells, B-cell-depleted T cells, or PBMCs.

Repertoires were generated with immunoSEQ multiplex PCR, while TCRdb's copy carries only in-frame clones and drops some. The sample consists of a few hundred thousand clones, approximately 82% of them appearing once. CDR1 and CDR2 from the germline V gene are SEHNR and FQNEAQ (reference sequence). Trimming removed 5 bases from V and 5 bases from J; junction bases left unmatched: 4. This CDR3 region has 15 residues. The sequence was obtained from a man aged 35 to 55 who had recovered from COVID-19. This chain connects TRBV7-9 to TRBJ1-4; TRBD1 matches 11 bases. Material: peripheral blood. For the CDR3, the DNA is TGTGCCAGCAGCCCTTGGGACAGGGGGAATGAAAAACTGTTTTTT. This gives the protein CASSPWDRGNEKLFF.